The 3 T cell receptor beta chains listed next were all sequenced from one sample in a study of blood T cell repertoires in COVID-19. Assay: immunoSEQ multiplex PCR; the TCRdb copy retains only in-frame clones and omits some. The table has 100,000 to 150,000 clones, roughly 69% seen once. Material for sequencing was peripheral blood. The receptors originated from a woman aged 70-85 years with acute or convalescent COVID-19.

The gene calls are TRBV5-6 and TRBJ1-6; TRBD1 is a possible D gene (6 bases). V dropped 0 bases and J dropped 1 base, with 14 bases sitting between them. The CDR3 loop spans 18 amino acids. Germline V gene lookup returns CDR1 SGHDT and CDR2 YYEEEE. Here the CDR3 DNA reads TGTGCCAGCAGCTTGGGGTCCAGGGGAGTATCCTATAATTCACCCCTCCACTTT. It codes for CASSLGSRGVSYNSPLHF.

The genes are TRBV28 and TRBJ1-5; possibly TRBD1 for D (6 bases). V lost 2 bases to trimming and J lost 3 bases, with 14 bases between them. The CDR3 spans 16 residues. Germline values: CDR1 MDHEN, CDR2 SYDVKM. CDR3 coding DNA: TGTGCCAGCAGTTTACAGGGGTTATCCCTCAATCAGCCCCAGCATTTT. Its protein is CASSLQGLSLNQPQHF.

The gene calls are TRBV6-5 and TRBJ2-7, with D hard to call. Between the trimmed V and J ends, which lost 0 bases and 4 bases, there was a span of 7 bases. The CDR3 sequence is 13 residues long. Germline loops: CDR1 MNHEY, CDR2 SVGAGI. CDR3 in DNA: TGTGCCAGCAGTTACTCGAATGCGTACGAGCAGTACTTC. This gives the protein CASSYSNAYEQYF.